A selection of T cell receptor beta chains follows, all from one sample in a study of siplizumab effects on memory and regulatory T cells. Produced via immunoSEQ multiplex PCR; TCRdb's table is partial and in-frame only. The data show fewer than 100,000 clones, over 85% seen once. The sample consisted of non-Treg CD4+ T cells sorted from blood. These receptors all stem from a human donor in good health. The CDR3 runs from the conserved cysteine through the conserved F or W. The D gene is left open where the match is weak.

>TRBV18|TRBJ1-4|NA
CASSPGEGEKLFF
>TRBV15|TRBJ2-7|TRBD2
CATSREPLAGGHEQYF
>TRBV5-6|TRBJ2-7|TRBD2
CASLFPSGMHEQYF
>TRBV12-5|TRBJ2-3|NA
CASGLDGLEQDTQYF
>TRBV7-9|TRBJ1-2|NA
CASSFTSVDNPYGYTF
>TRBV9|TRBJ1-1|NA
CASSESVGMNTEAFF
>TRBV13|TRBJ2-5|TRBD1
CASSQDRALGQETQYF
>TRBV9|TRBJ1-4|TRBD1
CASSVTPRTGDEKLFF
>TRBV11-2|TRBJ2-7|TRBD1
CASSSLRTGSYEQYF
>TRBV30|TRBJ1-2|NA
CAWSSQAEGYTF
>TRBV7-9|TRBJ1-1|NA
CASSLVGLNTEAFF
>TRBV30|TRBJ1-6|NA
CAWSGNRNSPLHF
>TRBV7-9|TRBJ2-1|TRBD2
CASSRGRRSYNEQFF
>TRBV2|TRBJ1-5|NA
CASTLGTIVSQPQHF
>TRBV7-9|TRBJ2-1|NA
CASSLAITSGTFNEQFF
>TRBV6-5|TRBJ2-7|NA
CASSYSGAPYEQYF
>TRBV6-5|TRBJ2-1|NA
CASSFQTQAGEQFF
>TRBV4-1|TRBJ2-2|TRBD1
CASSQFPGQGAPGELFF
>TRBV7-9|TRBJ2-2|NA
CASSLEGDSGELFF
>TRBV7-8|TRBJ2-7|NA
CASSFSQGPTYEQYF
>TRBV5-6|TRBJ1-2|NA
CASSLADGYTF
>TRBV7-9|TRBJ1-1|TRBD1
CASSLETGVAFF
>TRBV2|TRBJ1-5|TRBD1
CASKDRISNQPQHF
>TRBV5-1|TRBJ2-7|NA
CASSLTAMSDEQYF
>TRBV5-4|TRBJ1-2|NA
CASSLLGQVDGYTF
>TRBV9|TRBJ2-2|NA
CASSVGGGNTGELFF
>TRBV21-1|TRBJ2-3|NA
CASSNPGTRRPFNTDTYTDTQYF
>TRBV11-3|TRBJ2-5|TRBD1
CASRPTGDETQYF